This TCR beta chain appears in the sequencing data of a study of blood T cell repertoires in COVID-19 (dated by TCRdb to 2019 to 2021). About the full investigation: Samples covering the acute and convalescent phases of COVID-19 were provided by collaborators in the United States, Italy and Spain. The repertoires were released in a freely available public database meant as a resource for research on the immune response to SARS-CoV-2. The sample metadata nearly always contained a de-identified subject ID, COVID-19 status, age in years and sex. The samples were drawn from the first 160 participants of the ongoing ImmuneRACE study and from some 1,300 subjects provided by 6 global collaborators. Where available, HLA class I and class II types were obtained from metadata supplied by the sample provider rather than from assay-based typing. The material from the prospective study consisted of cDNA or gDNA derived from T cells, B-cell-depleted T cells, or PBMCs. The dataset comprised deeply sampled blood TCRbeta repertoires from subjects exposed to, actively infected with, or recovered from COVID-19.

On the study overall, not on this receptor specifically: Clinical and demographic metadata were provided uncurated, with the amount varying by source and participant.

Note on this clone: It has no known antigen specificity. No base quality values were provided; no much bigger clone lies one nucleotide off.

TCRbeta CDR3 regions were amplified from genomic DNA by means of the immunoSEQ Assay, a bias-controlled multiplex PCR. The original pipeline was this. The number of nucleated cells in each sample was estimated by amplification of reference gene primers within the assay. Sequence reads were collapsed and filtered to measure the absolute abundance of every unique TCRbeta CDR3 rearrangement. Productive Simpson clonality was computed per sample as the square root of Simpson's diversity index over productive rearrangements. This immuneACCESS table, as held by TCRdb, lists in-frame sequences with V and J called but not all clones. Of the missing ones, under half trace to an unresolved V gene in checked studies; the others have no known cause. Clonal size and the V and J genes are those of that table, whereas D and trimming came from the DNA. This sample gives around 300,000 clones in total; roughly 90% of them show up just once. Less than 3% of the sample lies in the top ten.

Enrolling through a virtual design, the prospective study's participants ranged in age from roughly 18 to 95 years and lived across some 22 United States geographic areas. In the prospective study, participants were assigned to cohorts based on the clinical history participants reported in a screening survey and a study questionnaire. ImmuneRACE Cohort 3 recovered participants were defined by two consecutive negative NP/OP PCR tests, healthcare professional clearance, or symptom resolution. Each participant in the prospective study had whole blood, serum and a nasopharyngeal or oropharyngeal swab collected by mobile phlebotomists. Over a roughly 2-month period, participants in the prospective study had the option of providing additional blood draws and questionnaires. Blood samples from the prospective study were shipped frozen or at room temperature prior to DNA extraction. The germline V gene (reference sequence) supplies CDR1 MNHEY and CDR2 SMNVEV. Trimming removed 4 bases from V and 6 bases from J; the gene matches leave 9 bases unexplained. From its cysteine to its phenylalanine, the CDR3 spans 15 amino acids. The read is trimmed to its CDR3 DNA, 45 bases read in frame from base 1.

Source material: PBMCs or T cells enriched from blood (not recorded which). The origin of this receptor is a woman aged 50 to 60 who had recovered from COVID-19. The rearranged chain carries TRBV27 and TRBJ2-7, with 10 junctional bases fitting TRBD1. The encoded CDR3 is CASSSAETGGFEQYF. The nucleotide sequence reads as follows: TGTGCCAGCAGTTCAGCCGAGACAGGGGGCTTCGAGCAGTACTTC.